This TCR beta chain stems from a study of blood T cell repertoires in COVID-19. Study in general: Samples came from the United States, Italy and Spain, spanning acute and convalescent COVID-19. Sample material is recorded as cDNA or gDNA derived from T cells, B-cell-depleted T cells, or PBMCs.

Looked up from germline, CDR1 is SQVTM and CDR2 is ANQGSEA. The CDR3 is 12 residues long. The ends were cut back, 5 bases at V and 1 base at J, with 8 bases in the middle. Under the authors' procedure: Amplified reference gene primers provided the basis for estimating nucleated cell counts. Method: immunoSEQ multiplex PCR; TCRdb's copy keeps in-frame clones and lacks some. That table is the source of V, J and clone size, and D and trimming were worked out from the DNA. The sample shows about 220,000 clones, 60% to 85% of them seen only once. Sequenced input: peripheral blood. V and J are TRBV29-1 and TRBJ1-1; D gene ambiguous. This TCR derives from a woman in her 70s with acute or convalescent COVID-19. CDR3 DNA sequence: TGCAGCGTTCGGGGTGGGAACACTGAAGCTTTCTTT. It codes for CSVRGGNTEAFF.